The source of this TCR beta chain is a study of blood T cell repertoires in COVID-19. CDR1 and CDR2 (germline): LNHDA, SQIVND (reference sequence). This CDR3 comprises 14 residues. V was shortened by 4 bases and J by 6 bases, with 16 bases between the two germline ends. Authors' analysis steps: Quantification of nucleated cells was approximated via reference gene primer amplification. Profiled with immunoSEQ multiplex PCR; TCRdb holds only in-frame clones, not every one. V and J calls and clone size are copied from that table; D and trimming were computed from the DNA. Found here are about 23,000 clones, 75% to 90% of them singletons; the top ten hold around 17%.

The gene calls are TRBV19 and TRBJ2-7; possible D gene TRBD2, 6 bases. This clonotype was obtained from a human donor with acute or convalescent COVID-19. The donor label of this sample is uncertain. Sequencing was done on a sample of peripheral blood. For the CDR3, the DNA is TGTGCCAGTAGTAAAGGGGACTCCCTCGGCGAGCAGTACTTC. Amino acid sequence: CASSKGDSLGEQYF.